These 9 T cell receptor beta chains were all obtained from the same sample, sequenced in a study of regulatory T cells in long-lasting Graves disease. Time point here: newly diagnosed GD, antithyroid drugs for less than 3 months. TCR sequences were obtained from RNA taken from PBMCs. Combining iRepertoire HTBI primers with Arm-PCR of CDR3 regions, the authors built TCR beta libraries. TCRdb used MiXCR to reprocess the multiplex PCR reads, holding one entry per CDR3 protein. The sample lists 360,000 or so distinct CDR3 sequences; about a sixth were seen once. This same sample was also taken into another study, of T cells in Graves' hyperthyroidism and ophthalmopathy.

The sequencing here drew on peripheral blood mononuclear cells (PBMCs), taken at new diagnosis, from a patient treated with antithyroid drugs. The source is a woman aged 18 to 35 with Graves disease.

The chain links TRBV7-9 to TRBJ2-1, with 10 positions matching TRBD2. The germline V gene has CDR1 SEHNR and CDR2 FQNEAQ (reference sequence). Trimming removed 3 bases from V and 8 bases from J; junction bases left unmatched: 7. The CDR3 spans 15 residues. The CDR3 spells CASSFGLAGVDEQFF. The CDR3 region has the DNA TGTGCCAGCAGCTTCGGCCTAGCGGGAGTGGATGAGCAGTTCTTC.

This clonotype occurred a few times. The V gene is TRBV3-1, the J gene TRBJ2-1; 13 bases fit TRBD2. Per germline, CDR1 LGHDT and CDR2 YNNKEL (reference sequence). This CDR3 contains 19 residues. J gave up 7 bases and V 1 base, and 13 bases lay outside the gene matches. The DNA of the CDR3 is TGTGCCAGCAGCCAAGCCCCTCTCTTACTAGCGGGGGGGGGGAATGAGCAGTTCTTC. Its protein product is CASSQAPLLLAGGGNEQFF.

The chain uses TRBV12-3 or TRBV12-4 and TRBJ1-6, with TRBD1 matching 7 bases. The ends lost 5 bases at V and 10 bases at J; junction bases unmatched: 14. The CDR3 has 16 residues. The CDR3 region is CASSPSKQGKRSPLHF. The CDR3, as DNA: TGTGCCAGCAGTCCAAGTAAACAGGGGAAGCGCTCACCCCTCCACTTT.

This clonotype was observed a handful of times. The chain has TRBV5-4 and TRBJ2-7; possible D gene TRBD1, 5 bases. The CDR3 is 13 residues long. CDR1 SGHNT and CDR2 YYREEE come from the germline V gene (reference sequence). V lost 9 bases, J lost 3 bases, and 16 bases lay in between. In DNA, the CDR3 is TGTGCCACCGCACTTGACAGAAACTACGAGCAGTACTTC. Translating it yields CATALDRNYEQYF.

The CDR3 loop is CSTKRDTSNYGYTF. For the CDR3, the DNA is TGCAGTACAAAAAGGGACACCTCTAACTATGGCTACACCTTC. The chain combines TRBV20-1 with TRBJ1-2, with TRBD1 as a possible D gene (6 bases). CDR3 length: 14 amino acids. Trimming left V 8 bases short and J 0 bases short, with 16 bases between. Germline V CDR1 and CDR2: DFQATT, SNEGSKA (reference sequence).

A few counts support this clonotype. The chain combines TRBV20-1 with TRBJ2-4; the D gene is possibly TRBD2 (6 bases). Germline V gives CDR1 DFQATT, CDR2 SNEGSKA (reference sequence). The CDR3 has 14 amino acids. V dropped 6 bases and J dropped 1 base, with 13 bases sitting between them. The CDR3 nucleotides are TGCAGTGCGGAGGGCCTAAGTGCCAAAAACATTCAGTACTTC. It yields the protein CSAEGLSAKNIQYF.

This clonotype came up many times. The chain combines TRBV28 with TRBJ2-7; 8 bases align to TRBD1. This CDR3 has 15 amino acids. The ends lost 6 bases at V and 6 bases at J; junction bases unmatched: 13. Per germline, CDR1 MDHEN and CDR2 SYDVKM. CDR3 nucleotides: TGTGCCAGCAGAGAGACAGGGGTACAGGGCGCCGAGCAGTACTTC. Translating it yields CASRETGVQGAEQYF.

This clonotype occurred many times. The chain links TRBV28 to TRBJ1-1, with 9 bases identical to TRBD1. CDR1 is MDHEN, CDR2 SYDVKM, per germline. CDR3 length: 14 residues. Trimming removed 5 bases from V and 4 bases from J; junction bases left unmatched: 5. The CDR3 nucleotides are TGTGCCAGCAGTGGGGACAGGGTGGCCACTGAAGCTTTCTTT. It specifies CASSGDRVATEAFF.

Many counts were recorded for this clonotype. The chain joins TRBV30 to TRBJ2-5; possible D gene TRBD1, 6 bases. The length of the CDR3 is 12 residues. The ends were cut back, 8 bases at V and 5 bases at J, with 15 bases in the middle. The germline V gene has CDR1 GTSNPN and CDR2 SVGIG (reference sequence). The CDR3 coding sequence is TGTGCCGCTGGACAGTCCCCTGAGACCCAGTACTTC. Translated: CAAGQSPETQYF.